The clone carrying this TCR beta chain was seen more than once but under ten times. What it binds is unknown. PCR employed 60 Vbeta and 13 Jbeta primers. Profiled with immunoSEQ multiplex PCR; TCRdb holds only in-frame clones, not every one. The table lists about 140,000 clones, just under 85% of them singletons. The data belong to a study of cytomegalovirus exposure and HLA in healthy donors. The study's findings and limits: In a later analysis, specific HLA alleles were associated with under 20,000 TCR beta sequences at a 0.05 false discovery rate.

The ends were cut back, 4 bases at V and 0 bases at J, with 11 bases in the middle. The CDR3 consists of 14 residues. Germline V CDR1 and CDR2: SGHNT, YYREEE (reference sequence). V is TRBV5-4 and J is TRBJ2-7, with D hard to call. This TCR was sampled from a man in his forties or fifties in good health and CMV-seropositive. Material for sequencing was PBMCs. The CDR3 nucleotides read TGTGCCAGCAGCAGAGGTGATACCTCCTACGAGCAGTACTTC. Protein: CASSRGDTSYEQYF. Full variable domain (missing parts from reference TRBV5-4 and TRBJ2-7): ETGVTQSPTHLIKTRGQQVTLRCSSQSGHNTVSWYQQALGQGPQFIFQYYREEENGRGNFPPRFSGLQFPNYSSELNVNALELDDSALYLCASSRGDTSYEQYFGPGTRLTVT.